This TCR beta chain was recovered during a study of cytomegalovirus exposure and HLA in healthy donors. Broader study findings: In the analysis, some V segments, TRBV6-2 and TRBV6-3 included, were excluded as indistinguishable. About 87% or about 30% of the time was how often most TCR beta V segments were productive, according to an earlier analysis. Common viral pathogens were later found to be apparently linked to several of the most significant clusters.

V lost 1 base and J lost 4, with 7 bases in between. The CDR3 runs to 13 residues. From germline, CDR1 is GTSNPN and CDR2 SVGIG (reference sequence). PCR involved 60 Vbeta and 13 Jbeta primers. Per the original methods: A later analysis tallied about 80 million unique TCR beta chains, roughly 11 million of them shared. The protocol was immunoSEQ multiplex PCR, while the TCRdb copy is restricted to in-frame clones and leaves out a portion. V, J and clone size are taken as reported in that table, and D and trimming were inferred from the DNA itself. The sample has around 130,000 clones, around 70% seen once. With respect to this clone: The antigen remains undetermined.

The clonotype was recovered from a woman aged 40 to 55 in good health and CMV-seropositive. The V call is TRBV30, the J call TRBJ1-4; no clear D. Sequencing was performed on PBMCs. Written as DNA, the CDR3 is TGTGCCTGGAGTGGTCGGTTTAATGAAAAACTGTTTTTT. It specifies CAWSGRFNEKLFF.